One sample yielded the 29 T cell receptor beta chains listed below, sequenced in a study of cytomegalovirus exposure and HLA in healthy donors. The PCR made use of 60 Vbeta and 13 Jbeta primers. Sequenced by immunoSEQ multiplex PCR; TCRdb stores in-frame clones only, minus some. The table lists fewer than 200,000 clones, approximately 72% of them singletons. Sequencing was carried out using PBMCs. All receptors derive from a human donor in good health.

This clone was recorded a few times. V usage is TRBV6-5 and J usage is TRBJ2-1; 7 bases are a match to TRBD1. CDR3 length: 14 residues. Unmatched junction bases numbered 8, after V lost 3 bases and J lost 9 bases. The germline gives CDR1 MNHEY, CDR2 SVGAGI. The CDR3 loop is CASSYSDRWGEQFF. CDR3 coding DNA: TGTGCCAGCAGTTATTCGGACAGGTGGGGTGAGCAGTTCTTC.

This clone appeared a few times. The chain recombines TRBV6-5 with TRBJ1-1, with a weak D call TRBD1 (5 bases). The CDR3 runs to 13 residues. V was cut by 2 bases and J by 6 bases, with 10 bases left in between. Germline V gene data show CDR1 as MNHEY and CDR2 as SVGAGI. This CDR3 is CASSYKGGAEAFF. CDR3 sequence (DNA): TGTGCCAGCAGTTACAAGGGAGGGGCTGAAGCTTTCTTT.

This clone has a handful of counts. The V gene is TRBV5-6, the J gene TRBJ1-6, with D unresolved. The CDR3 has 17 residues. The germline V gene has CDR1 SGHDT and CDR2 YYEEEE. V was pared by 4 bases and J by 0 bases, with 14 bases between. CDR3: CASSLGLAGSYNSPLHF. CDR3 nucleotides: TGTGCCAGCAGCCTGGGTCTAGCGGGCTCCTATAATTCACCCCTCCACTTT.

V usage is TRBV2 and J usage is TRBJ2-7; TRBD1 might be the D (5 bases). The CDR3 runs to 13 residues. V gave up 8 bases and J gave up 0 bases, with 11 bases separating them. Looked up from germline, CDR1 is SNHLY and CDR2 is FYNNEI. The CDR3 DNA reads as TGTGCCAGCGAGGAAGGGGCCTCCTACGAGCAGTACTTC. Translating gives CASEEGASYEQYF.

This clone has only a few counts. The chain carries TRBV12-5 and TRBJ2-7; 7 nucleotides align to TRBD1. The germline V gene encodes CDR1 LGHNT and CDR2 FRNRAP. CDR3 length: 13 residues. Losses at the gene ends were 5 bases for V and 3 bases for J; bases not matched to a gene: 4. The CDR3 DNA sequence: TGTGCTAGTGGTGTCGACAGGGACTACGAGCAGTACTTC. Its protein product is CASGVDRDYEQYF.

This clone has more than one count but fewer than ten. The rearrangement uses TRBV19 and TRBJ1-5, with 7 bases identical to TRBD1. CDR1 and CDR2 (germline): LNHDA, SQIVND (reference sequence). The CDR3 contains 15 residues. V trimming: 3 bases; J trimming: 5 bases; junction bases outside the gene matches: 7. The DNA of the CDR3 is TGTGCCAGTAGTATGAGCGACAGGGTCCATCAGCCCCAGCATTTT. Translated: CASSMSDRVHQPQHF.

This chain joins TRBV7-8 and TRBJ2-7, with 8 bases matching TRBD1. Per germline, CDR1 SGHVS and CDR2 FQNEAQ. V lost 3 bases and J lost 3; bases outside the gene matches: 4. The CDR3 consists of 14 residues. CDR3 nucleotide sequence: TGTGCCAGCAGCTTGGATGGACAGGGCTACGAGCAGTACTTC. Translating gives CASSLDGQGYEQYF.

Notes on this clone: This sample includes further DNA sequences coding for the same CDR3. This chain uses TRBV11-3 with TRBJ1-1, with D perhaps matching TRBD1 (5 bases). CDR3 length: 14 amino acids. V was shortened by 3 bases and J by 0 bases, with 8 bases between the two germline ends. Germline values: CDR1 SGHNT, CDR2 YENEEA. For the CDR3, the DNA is TGTGCCAGCAGCTTGGACACCCTGAACACTGAAGCTTTCTTT. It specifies CASSLDTLNTEAFF.

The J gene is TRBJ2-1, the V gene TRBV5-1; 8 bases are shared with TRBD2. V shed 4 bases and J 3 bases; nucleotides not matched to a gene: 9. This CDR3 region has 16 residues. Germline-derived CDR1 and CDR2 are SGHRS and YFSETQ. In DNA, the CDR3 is TGCGCCAGCAGCCCTATAGCGGGGAGGGTCTACAATGAGCAGTTCTTC. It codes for CASSPIAGRVYNEQFF. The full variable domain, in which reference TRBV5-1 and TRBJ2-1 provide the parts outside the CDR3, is KAGVTQTPRYLIKTRGQQVTLSCSPISGHRSVSWYQQTPGQGLQFLFEYFSETQRNKGNFPGRFSGRQFSNSRSEMNVSTLELGDSALYLCASSPIAGRVYNEQFFGPGTRLTVL.

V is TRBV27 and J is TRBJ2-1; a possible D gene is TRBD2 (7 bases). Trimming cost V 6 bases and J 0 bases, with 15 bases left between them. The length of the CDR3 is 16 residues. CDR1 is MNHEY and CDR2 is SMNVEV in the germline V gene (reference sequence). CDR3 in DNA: TGTGCCAGCAGGAGCGGGACAACCGGCTCCTACAATGAGCAGTTCTTC. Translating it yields CASRSGTTGSYNEQFF.

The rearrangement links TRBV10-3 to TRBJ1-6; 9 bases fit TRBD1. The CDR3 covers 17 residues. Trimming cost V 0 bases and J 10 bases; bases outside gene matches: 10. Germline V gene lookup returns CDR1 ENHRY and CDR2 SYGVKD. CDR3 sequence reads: CAISESGDRESKSPLHF. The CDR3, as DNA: TGTGCCATCAGTGAGTCAGGGGACAGGGAATCGAAGTCACCCCTCCACTTT.

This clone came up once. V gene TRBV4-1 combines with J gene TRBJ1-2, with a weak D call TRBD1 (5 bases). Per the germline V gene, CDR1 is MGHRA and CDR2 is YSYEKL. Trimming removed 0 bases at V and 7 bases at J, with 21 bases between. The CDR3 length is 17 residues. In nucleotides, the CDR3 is TGCGCCAGCAGCCAAGATCTGTTTGCAGGGAGGGAAGGTGGCTACACCTTC. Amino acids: CASSQDLFAGREGGYTF.

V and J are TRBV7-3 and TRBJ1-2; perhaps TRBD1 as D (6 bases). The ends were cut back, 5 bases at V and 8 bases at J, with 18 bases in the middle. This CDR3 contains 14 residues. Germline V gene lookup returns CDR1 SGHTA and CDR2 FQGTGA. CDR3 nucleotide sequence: TGTGCCAGCAGCCCCCTTCGGACAGCCGTAGGCTACACCTTC. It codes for CASSPLRTAVGYTF. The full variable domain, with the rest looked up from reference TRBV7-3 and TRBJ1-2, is GAGVSQTPSNKVTEKGKYVELRCDPISGHTALYWYRQSLGQGPEFLIYFQGTGAADDSGLPNDRFFAVRPEGSVSTLKIQRTERGDSAVYLCASSPLRTAVGYTFGSGTRLTVV.

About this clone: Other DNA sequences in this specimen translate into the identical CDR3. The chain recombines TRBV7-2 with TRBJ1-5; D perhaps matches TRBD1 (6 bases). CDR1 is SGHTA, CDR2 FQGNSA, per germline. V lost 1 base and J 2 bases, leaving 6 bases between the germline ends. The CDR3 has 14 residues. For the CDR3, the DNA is TGTGCCAGCAGCTTAGGACAGGGCAATCAGCCCCAGCATTTT. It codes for CASSLGQGNQPQHF.

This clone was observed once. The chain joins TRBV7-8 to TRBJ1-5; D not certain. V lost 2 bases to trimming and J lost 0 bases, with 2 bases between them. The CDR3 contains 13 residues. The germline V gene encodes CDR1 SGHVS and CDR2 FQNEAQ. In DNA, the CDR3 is TGTGCCAGCAGCTTACATAGCAATCAGCCCCAGCATTTT. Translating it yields CASSLHSNQPQHF.

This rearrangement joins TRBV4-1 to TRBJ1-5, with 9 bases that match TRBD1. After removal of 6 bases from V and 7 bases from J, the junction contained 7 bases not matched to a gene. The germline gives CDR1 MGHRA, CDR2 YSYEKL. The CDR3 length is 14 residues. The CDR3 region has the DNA TGCGCCAGCAGTCCGGGACAGGGTGGACAGCCCCAGCATTTT. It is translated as CASSPGQGGQPQHF.

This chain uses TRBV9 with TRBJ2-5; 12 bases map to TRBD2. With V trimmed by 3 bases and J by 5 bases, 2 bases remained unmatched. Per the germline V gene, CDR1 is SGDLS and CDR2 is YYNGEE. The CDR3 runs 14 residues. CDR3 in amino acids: CASSGGTSGETQYF. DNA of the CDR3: TGTGCCAGCAGCGGGGGGACTAGCGGGGAGACCCAGTACTTC.

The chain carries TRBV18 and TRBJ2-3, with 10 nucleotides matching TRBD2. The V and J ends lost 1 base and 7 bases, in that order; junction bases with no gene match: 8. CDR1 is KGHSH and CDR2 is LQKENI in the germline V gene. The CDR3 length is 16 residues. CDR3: CASSPRPSGGANTQYF. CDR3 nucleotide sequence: TGTGCCAGCTCACCACGCCCCAGCGGGGGGGCGAATACGCAGTATTTT.

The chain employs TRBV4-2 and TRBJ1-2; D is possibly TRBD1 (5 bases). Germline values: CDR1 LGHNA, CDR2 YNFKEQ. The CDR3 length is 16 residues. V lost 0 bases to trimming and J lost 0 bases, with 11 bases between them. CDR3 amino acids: CASSQEGLGANYGYTF. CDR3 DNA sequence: TGTGCCAGCAGCCAAGAGGGGTTAGGGGCTAACTATGGCTACACCTTC.

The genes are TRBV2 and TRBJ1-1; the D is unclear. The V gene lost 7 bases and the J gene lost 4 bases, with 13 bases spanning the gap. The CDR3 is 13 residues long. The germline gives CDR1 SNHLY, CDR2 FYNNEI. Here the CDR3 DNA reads TGTGCCAGCACCCAGGCAATGGGCACTGAAGCTTTCTTT. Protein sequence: CASTQAMGTEAFF.

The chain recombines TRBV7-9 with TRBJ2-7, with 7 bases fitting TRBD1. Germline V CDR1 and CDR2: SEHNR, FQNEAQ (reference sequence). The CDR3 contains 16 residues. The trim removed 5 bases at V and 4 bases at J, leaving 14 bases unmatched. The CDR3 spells CASSPQGLRDSYEQYF. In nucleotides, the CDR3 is TGTGCCAGCAGCCCCCAAGGGTTAAGGGACAGTTACGAGCAGTACTTC. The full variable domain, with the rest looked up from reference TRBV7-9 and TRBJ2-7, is DTGVSQNPRHKITKRGQNVTFRCDPISEHNRLYWYRQTLGQGPEFLTYFQNEAQLEKSRLLSDRFSAERPKGSFSTLEIQRTEQGDSAMYLCASSPQGLRDSYEQYFGPGTRLTVT.

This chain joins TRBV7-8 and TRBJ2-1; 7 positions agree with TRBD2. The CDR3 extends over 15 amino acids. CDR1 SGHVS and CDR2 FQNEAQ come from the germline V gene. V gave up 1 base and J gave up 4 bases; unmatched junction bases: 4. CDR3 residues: CASSLGASGYNEQFF. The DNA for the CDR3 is TGTGCCAGCAGCTTAGGGGCTAGCGGATACAATGAGCAGTTCTTC.

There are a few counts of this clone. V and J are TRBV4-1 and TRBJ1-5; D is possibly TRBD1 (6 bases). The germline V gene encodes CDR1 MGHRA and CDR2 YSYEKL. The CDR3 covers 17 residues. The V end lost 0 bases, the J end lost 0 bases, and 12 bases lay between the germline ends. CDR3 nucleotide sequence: TGCGCCAGCAGCCAAGATCCCGGACAGTATAGCAATCAGCCCCAGCATTTT. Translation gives CASSQDPGQYSNQPQHF.

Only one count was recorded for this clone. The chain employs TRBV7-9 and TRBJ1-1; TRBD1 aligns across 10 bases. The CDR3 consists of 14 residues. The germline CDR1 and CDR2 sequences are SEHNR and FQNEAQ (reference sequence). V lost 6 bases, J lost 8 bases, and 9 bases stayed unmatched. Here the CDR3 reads CASSTKDRGREAFF. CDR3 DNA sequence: TGTGCCAGCAGTACGAAGGACAGGGGGAGAGAAGCTTTCTTT.

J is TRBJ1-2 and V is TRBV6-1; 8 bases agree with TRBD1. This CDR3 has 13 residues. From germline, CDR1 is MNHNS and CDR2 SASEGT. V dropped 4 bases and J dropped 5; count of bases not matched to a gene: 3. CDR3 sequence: CASSARTGYGYTF. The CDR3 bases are TGTGCCAGCAGTGCCCGGACAGGGTATGGCTACACCTTC.

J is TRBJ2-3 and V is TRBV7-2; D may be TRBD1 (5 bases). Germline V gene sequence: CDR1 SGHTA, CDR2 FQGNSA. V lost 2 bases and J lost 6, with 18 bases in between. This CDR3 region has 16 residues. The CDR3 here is CASSLSGAWSSDTQYF. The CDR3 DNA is TGTGCCAGCAGCTTAAGTGGGGCGTGGAGTTCGGATACGCAGTATTTT.

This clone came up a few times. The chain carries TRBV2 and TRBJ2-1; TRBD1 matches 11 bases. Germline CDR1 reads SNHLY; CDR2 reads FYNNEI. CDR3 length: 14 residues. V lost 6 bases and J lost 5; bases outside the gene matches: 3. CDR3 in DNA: TGTGCCAGCAGGGACAGGGGGCTAAACAATGAGCAGTTCTTC. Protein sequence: CASRDRGLNNEQFF. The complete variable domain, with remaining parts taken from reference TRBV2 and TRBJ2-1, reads EPEVTQTPSHQVTQMGQEVILRCVPISNHLYFYWYRQILGQKVEFLVSFYNNEISEKSEIFDDQFSVERPDGSNFTLKIRSTKLEDSAMYFCASRDRGLNNEQFFGPGTRLTVL.

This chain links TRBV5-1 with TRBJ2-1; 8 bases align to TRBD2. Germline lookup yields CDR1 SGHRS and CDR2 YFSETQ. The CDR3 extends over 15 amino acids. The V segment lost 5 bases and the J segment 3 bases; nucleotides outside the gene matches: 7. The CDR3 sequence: CASSIGGGIYNEQFF. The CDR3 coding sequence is TGCGCCAGCAGTATCGGGGGGGGAATCTACAATGAGCAGTTCTTC.

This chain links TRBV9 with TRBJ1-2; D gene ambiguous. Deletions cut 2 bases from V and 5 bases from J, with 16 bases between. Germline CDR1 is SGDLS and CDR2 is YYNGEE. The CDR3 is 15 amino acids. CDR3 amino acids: CASSVGSRGTYGYTF. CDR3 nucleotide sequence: TGTGCCAGCAGCGTCGGTTCGCGGGGTACTTATGGCTACACCTTC.